Listed below are T cell receptor beta chains from one sample, sequenced in a study of regulatory T cells in long-lasting Graves disease. TCRdb reanalysed the multiplex PCR reads using MiXCR and keeps one entry per CDR3 protein. The sample has approximately 400,000 distinct CDR3 sequences, around 20% seen once. The sequenced sample was peripheral blood mononuclear cells (PBMCs), obtained when the disease was refractory, from a patient treated with antithyroid drugs. These receptors came from a female donor with Graves disease. The CDR3 runs from the conserved cysteine through the conserved F or W. The order of the fields is V gene, J gene, CDR3 protein.

TRBV11-2,TRBJ2-5,CASSLSTAGGPYRETQYF
TRBV7-9,TRBJ2-7,CASSLDRGWNDEQYF
TRBV28,TRBJ1-2,CASLPGGGGAIYGYTF
TRBV28,TRBJ2-7,CASSLGGGGFAYEQYF
TRBV19,TRBJ2-7,CASSIGGTSREQYF
TRBV7-9,TRBJ2-5,CASSKLRGETQYF
TRBV4-1,TRBJ2-7,CASSLAMGDYEQYF
TRBV20-1,TRBJ1-2,CSASEGDNGYTF
TRBV29-1,TRBJ2-7,CSVAGVRDTKPYEQYF
TRBV5-1,TRBJ2-7,CASSQGLAGASYEQYF
TRBV6-2/TRBV6-3,TRBJ1-1,CASSYSVLEEAFF
TRBV7-9,TRBJ2-2,CASSVTLSLAGGSAGELFF
TRBV27,TRBJ2-4,CASSHPSGSRYF
TRBV5-8,TRBJ1-5,CASSSRGLASNQPQHF
TRBV7-2,TRBJ2-5,CASSLSASGSRPATQYF
TRBV2,TRBJ1-2,CASQMLPGAAYTF
TRBV7-2,TRBJ2-2,CASSGTLNTGELFF
TRBV29-1,TRBJ2-7,CSVVGQSGSYEQYF
TRBV20-1,TRBJ2-6,CSARDRGTSGYFSGANVLTF
TRBV29-1,TRBJ2-6,CSVELSGANVLTF
TRBV9,TRBJ1-1,CASSTLTEGTEAFF
TRBV7-9,TRBJ2-5,CASSLVELAEETQYF
TRBV5-1,TRBJ1-1,CASSIGVDHTEAFF
TRBV28,TRBJ2-1,CASSFTVSYNEQFF
TRBV24-1,TRBJ1-1,CATSDLRFGNEAFF
TRBV28,TRBJ2-7,CASSPPPSGRVEQYF
TRBV5-1,TRBJ2-3,CASSQGTTQDTQYF
TRBV6-2/TRBV6-3,TRBJ2-5,CASRPGASPSETQYF
TRBV29-1,TRBJ2-7,CSVTGPSYEQYF
TRBV9,TRBJ2-5,CASSVGGGQETQYF
TRBV7-2,TRBJ2-5,CASSSGGDQYF
TRBV5-5,TRBJ2-2,CASSFLTGATNTGELFF
TRBV7-9,TRBJ2-5,CASSLSRGLASQETQYF
TRBV14,TRBJ1-4,CASSLGTANEKLFF
TRBV7-2,TRBJ2-5,CASSLTPGLVLRETQYF
TRBV9,TRBJ2-5,CASSVVPSAETQCF
TRBV29-1,TRBJ2-7,CSVDVTGGWNEQYF
TRBV28,TRBJ1-4,CASTDNEKLFF
TRBV7-8,TRBJ1-1,CASSLVGAGAASTEAFF
TRBV11-2,TRBJ2-5,CASSRLRTGGIETQYF
TRBV19,TRBJ1-2,CASSIDTGTVGYTF
TRBV20-1,TRBJ2-5,CSARSPLAGGRETQYF
TRBV11-2,TRBJ1-6,CASSLLRTPLHF
TRBV12-3/TRBV12-4,TRBJ2-2,CASRGGAYTGELFF
TRBV18,TRBJ2-2,CASRTGGNTGELFF
TRBV7-2,TRBJ1-5,CASSAAAAGTNQPQHF
TRBV6-5,TRBJ2-7,CASSYVGLAGGEQYF
TRBV12-3/TRBV12-4,TRBJ2-1,CASSRGGEMSGGEQFF
TRBV28,TRBJ2-3,CASRLGGTDTQYF
TRBV6-5,TRBJ2-2,CASSYSLASGERGELFF
TRBV20-1,TRBJ2-7,CSTSVVGDEQYF
TRBV5-1,TRBJ2-7,CASSWKGQSSYEQYF
TRBV19,TRBJ1-4,CASSIGGWDNEKLFF
TRBV5-1,TRBJ1-2,CASSFGTGDGYTF
TRBV7-6,TRBJ1-1,CASRPTMNTEAFF